The sequence of this TCR beta chain was determined in a study of Graves' ophthalmopathy and Graves' hyperthyroidism. Study-level results: Discrimination between ophthalmopathy and stable hyperthyroidism by a 13-signature model showed about 88% sensitivity and about 81% specificity.

This clonotype was seen ten or more times. Its antigen is not identified. All donors with ophthalmopathy were recorded as having moderate-to-severe activity, CAS ≥3, NOSPECS ≥4 and a duration under 3 months. Clinical symptoms, serum thyroxine, TRAb, thyroid ultrasound and orbital computed tomography were relied on for diagnosis. Amplification of TCR beta CDR3 regions used RNA transcripts. First-round RT-PCR relied on HTBI primers, and a second-round multiplex PCR came next. MiXCR was run by TCRdb on the multiplex PCR reads, yielding one entry per CDR3 protein. This table holds 600,000 to 950,000 distinct CDR3 sequences, 35% to 50% found once. The CDR3 is 16 amino acids. Germline-derived CDR1 and CDR2 are SQVTM and ANQGSEA. The V gene lost 6 bases and the J gene lost 5 bases, with 25 bases spanning the gap.

This TCR derives from an adult man with Graves' ophthalmopathy. Source material: peripheral blood. This chain uses TRBV29-1 with TRBJ1-2; possibly TRBD1 for D (5 bases). CDR3 sequence reads: CSVGGNLGGGGYGYTF. The CDR3 region has the DNA TGCAGCGTCGGTGGAAACTTAGGTGGGGGAGGATATGGCTACACCTTC. Combining the CDR3 with reference TRBV29-1 and TRBJ1-2 gives the whole variable domain SAVISQKPSRDICQRGTSLTIQCQVDSQVTMMFWYRQQPGQSLTLIATANQGSEATYESGFVIDKFPISRPNLTFSTLTVSNMSPEDSSIYLCSVGGNLGGGGYGYTFGSGTRLTVV.